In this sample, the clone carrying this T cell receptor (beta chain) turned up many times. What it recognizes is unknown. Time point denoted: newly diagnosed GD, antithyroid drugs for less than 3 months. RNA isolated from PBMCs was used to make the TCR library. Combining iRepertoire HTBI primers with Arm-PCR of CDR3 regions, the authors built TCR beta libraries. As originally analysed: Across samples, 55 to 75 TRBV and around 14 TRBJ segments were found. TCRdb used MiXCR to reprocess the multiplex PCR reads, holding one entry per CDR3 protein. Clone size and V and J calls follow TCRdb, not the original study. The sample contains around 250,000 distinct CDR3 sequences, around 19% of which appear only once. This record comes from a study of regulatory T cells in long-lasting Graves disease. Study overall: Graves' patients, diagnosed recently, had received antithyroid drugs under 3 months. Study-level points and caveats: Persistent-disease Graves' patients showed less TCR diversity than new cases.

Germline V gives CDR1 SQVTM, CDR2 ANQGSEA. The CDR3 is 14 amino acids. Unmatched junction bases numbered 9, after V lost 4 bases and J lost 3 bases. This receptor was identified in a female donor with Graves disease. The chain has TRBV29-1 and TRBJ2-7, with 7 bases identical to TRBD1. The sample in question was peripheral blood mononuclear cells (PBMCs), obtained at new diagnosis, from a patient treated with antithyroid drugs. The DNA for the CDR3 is TGCAGCGTTGTGATTGGGACAGACTTCTACGAGCAGTACTTC. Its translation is CSVVIGTDFYEQYF.